This T cell receptor beta chain was identified during a study of OX40 agonist ivuxolimab in advanced cancers. Background on the study: With a range of roughly 20 to 85, age averaged about 58 years, and roughly 80% were male. Study observations and caveats: Certain nonresponding patients likewise had low normalized T-cell clonal expansion.

Remarks on this clone: As yet, its antigen is unknown.

The CDR3 is made up of 16 amino acids. V lost 5 bases, J lost 4 bases, and 21 bases lay in between. Looked up from germline, CDR1 is SGHNT and CDR2 is YYREEE (reference sequence). TCRdb's table, derived via immunoSEQ multiplex PCR, lists solely in-frame clones and lacks some. The sample includes tens of thousands of clones, around 89% of them seen just once. The chain uses TRBV5-4 and TRBJ1-2, with D possibly matching TRBD1 (6 bases). The source is an adult with an advanced solid tumor such as melanoma, head and neck, liver or kidney cancer. This specimen was CD4+ or CD8+ T cells sorted from blood, taken in a trial of the OX40 agonist ivuxolimab. CDR3 in DNA: TGTGCCAGCAGACGGGGGGCAGGTTTAAATTCCTATGGCTACACCTTC. Translating it yields CASRRGAGLNSYGYTF.